The 23 T cell receptor beta chains listed next were all sequenced from one sample in a study of CD8 T cells in Susac syndrome. Reverse transcription used roughly 0.5 to 1 ug RNA and random hexamers. One entry per CDR3 protein results from TCRdb running MiXCR on the immunoSEQ multiplex PCR reads. The table lists some 130,000 distinct CDR3 sequences, approximately 94% of them singletons, with approximately 0.12% in the top ten. Sequencing was done on a sample of CD4+ T cells from PBMCs. Receptors were obtained from a human donor with multiple sclerosis.

The chain has TRBV3-1 and TRBJ1-1, with D hard to call. This CDR3 spans 13 amino acids. Germline CDR1 and CDR2: LGHDT and YNNKEL (reference sequence). Trimming cost V 0 bases and J 1 base, with 3 bases left between them. DNA for the CDR3: TGTGCCAGCAGCCAAGAGCAGAACACTGAAGCTTTCTTT. Its translation is CASSQEQNTEAFF.

This clonotype showed up just once. The genes are TRBV5-1 and TRBJ2-7, with 7 nucleotides matching TRBD1. The CDR3 is 14 residues long. The V segment lost 4 bases and the J segment 1 base; nucleotides outside the gene matches: 5. Germline values: CDR1 SGHRS, CDR2 YFSETQ. The CDR3 nucleotides are TGCGCCAGCAGCACCAGACAGGGATCCTACGAGCAGTACTTC. Its translation is CASSTRQGSYEQYF.

This clonotype was observed a single time. The rearrangement joins TRBV6-6 to TRBJ2-2; a weak D match, TRBD1 (6 bases). V was shortened by 2 bases and J by 1 base, with 11 bases between the two germline ends. The length of the CDR3 is 16 residues. Germline V gives CDR1 MNHNY, CDR2 SVGAGI (reference sequence). The CDR3 DNA is TGTGCCAGCAGTTACATAGGGGGTGGGAACACCGGGGAGCTGTTTTTT. Protein sequence: CASSYIGGGNTGELFF.

The chain uses TRBV7-8 and TRBJ1-6; D is undetermined. Germline V lookup: CDR1 SGHVS, CDR2 FQNEAQ. CDR3 length equals 18 residues. V was trimmed by 2 bases and J by 0 bases, leaving 14 bases between them. The CDR3 protein is CASSLSRPGDSYNSPLHF. DNA of the CDR3: TGTGCCAGCAGCTTATCGCGTCCGGGCGACTCCTATAATTCACCCCTCCACTTT.

This clonotype was detected once. The chain joins TRBV9 to TRBJ1-2; D unclear. The CDR3 length is 15 residues. V gave up 0 bases and J gave up 4 bases, with 13 bases separating them. CDR1 is SGDLS and CDR2 is YYNGEE in the germline V gene. As DNA, the CDR3 is TGTGCCAGCAGCGTAGACTGGACCCTCCCCTATGGCTACACCTTC. Protein sequence: CASSVDWTLPYGYTF.

The rearrangement links TRBV12-3 or TRBV12-4 to TRBJ1-2, with D possibly being TRBD1 (6 bases). Deletions cut 3 bases from V and 6 bases from J, with 14 bases between. This CDR3 comprises 14 residues. The CDR3 is CASSFAGALDGYTF. The CDR3 bases are TGTGCCAGCAGTTTCGCGGGGGCCCTAGATGGCTACACCTTC.

The gene calls are TRBV30 and TRBJ2-3; D is undetermined. Germline-derived CDR1 and CDR2 are GTSNPN and SVGIG (reference sequence). The CDR3 spans 12 residues. Trimming stripped 1 base from V and 4 bases from J, with 6 bases between. CDR3 DNA sequence: TGTGCCTGGAGTGGTGGGGCAGATACGCAGTATTTT. This gives the protein CAWSGGADTQYF.

This clonotype occurred once. The V call is TRBV7-9, the J call TRBJ2-1; 7 bases are a match to TRBD1. Germline values: CDR1 SEHNR, CDR2 FQNEAQ (reference sequence). The V segment lost 5 bases and the J segment 7 bases; nucleotides outside the gene matches: 11. The CDR3 runs 15 residues. DNA of the CDR3: TGTGCCAGCAGCCCACCCGGGACAGCGGTGAATGAGCAGTTCTTC. This translates into CASSPPGTAVNEQFF.

The rearrangement uses TRBV29-1 and TRBJ1-5; TRBD1 matches 8 bases. V lost 4 bases and J lost 5; bases outside the gene matches: 7. Germline CDR1 is SQVTM and CDR2 is ANQGSEA. The length of the CDR3 is 14 residues. The CDR3 bases are TGCAGCGTTGCAGGGCCGGGACAGGATCAGCCCCAGCATTTT. Its translation: CSVAGPGQDQPQHF.

The chain combines TRBV30 with TRBJ1-5; unclear D gene. The V and J ends lost 3 bases and 0 bases respectively, with 15 bases between them. This CDR3 is 16 amino acids long. Germline CDR1 GTSNPN, CDR2 SVGIG (reference sequence). The CDR3 sequence is CAWRAGGPYSNQPQHF. The CDR3 DNA follows: TGTGCCTGGAGGGCCGGTGGCCCCTATAGCAATCAGCCCCAGCATTTT.

The rearrangement links TRBV12-3 or TRBV12-4 to TRBJ1-5; D is ambiguous. The CDR3 loop spans 13 amino acids. The V and J ends lost 0 bases and 4 bases respectively, with 4 bases between them. The CDR3 DNA reads TGTGCCAGCAGTTTAGCCTGGAATCAGCCCCAGCATTTT. Encoded protein: CASSLAWNQPQHF.

The genes are TRBV29-1 and TRBJ2-5; the match to TRBD1 covers 9 bases. Germline trimming cut 2 bases from V and 5 bases from J; bases unmatched to any gene: 6. The CDR3 sequence is 14 residues long. Germline CDR1 and CDR2: SQVTM and ANQGSEA. CDR3 sequence (DNA): TGCAGCGTTGAACCGGGACAGGGCGGGGAGACCCAGTACTTC. Encoded protein: CSVEPGQGGETQYF. Full variable domain (remainder filled in from reference TRBV29-1 and TRBJ2-5): SAVISQKPSRDICQRGTSLTIQCQVDSQVTMMFWYRQQPGQSLTLIATANQGSEATYESGFVIDKFPISRPNLTFSTLTVSNMSPEDSSIYLCSVEPGQGGETQYFGPGTRLLVL.

The V gene is TRBV12-5, the J gene TRBJ2-7; TRBD2 agrees at 8 bases. Losses at the gene ends were 8 bases for V and 3 bases for J; bases not matched to a gene: 3. Germline lookup yields CDR1 LGHNT and CDR2 FRNRAP. The CDR3 covers 12 residues. The CDR3 region is CASLTSGYEQYF. The CDR3 nucleotides read TGTGCTAGTTTAACTAGCGGCTACGAGCAGTACTTC.

The chain joins TRBV7-9 to TRBJ2-7; 8 bases line up with TRBD1. V shed 5 bases, J shed 5 bases, and the junction held 11 bases outside the gene matches. Germline V gene sequence: CDR1 SEHNR, CDR2 FQNEAQ (reference sequence). This CDR3 is built from 15 residues. The chain's CDR3 is CASSLRRTGLNEQYF. As DNA, the CDR3 is TGTGCCAGCAGCCTAAGGCGGACAGGGCTCAACGAGCAGTACTTC.

This chain uses TRBV7-3 with TRBJ2-7; 9 nucleotides agree with TRBD2. Germline V gives CDR1 SGHTA, CDR2 FQGTGA. The CDR3 has 15 amino acids. With V trimmed by 4 bases and J by 2 bases, 6 bases remained unmatched. In DNA form, the CDR3 reads TGTGCCAGCAGCTCCAGTGGCGGGGGGGCCTACGAGCAGTACTTC. It is translated as CASSSSGGGAYEQYF.

The chain is built from TRBV6-4 and TRBJ1-2; tentatively, D is TRBD1 (6 bases). CDR3 length: 16 amino acids. The V gene lost 0 bases and the J gene lost 2 bases, with 13 bases spanning the gap. Germline lookup yields CDR1 MRHNA and CDR2 SNTAGT. CDR3 nucleotides: TGTGCCAGCAGTGACTCGCAGGGGAGTATCAACTATGGCTACACCTTC. It yields the protein CASSDSQGSINYGYTF.

The rearrangement joins TRBV6-5 to TRBJ1-1, with TRBD1 matching 9 bases. With 6 bases clipped from V and 10 bases from J, the junction kept 6 bases outside the gene matches. Germline CDR1 and CDR2: MNHEY and SVGAGI. CDR3 size: 12 residues. The CDR3 loop is CASRPTGGSAFF. The CDR3 region has the DNA TGTGCCAGCAGACCCACAGGGGGCTCAGCTTTCTTT.

The rearrangement joins TRBV6-6 to TRBJ2-7; 9 bases agree with TRBD1. Unmatched junction bases numbered 7, after V lost 6 bases and J lost 4 bases. The CDR3 is 14 amino acids. From germline, CDR1 is MNHNY and CDR2 SVGAGI (reference sequence). The CDR3 sequence is CASSAGTGHYEQYF. The CDR3 bases are TGTGCCAGCAGCGCCGGGACAGGGCATTACGAGCAGTACTTC.

This clonotype came up a few times. V usage is TRBV7-2 and J usage is TRBJ2-7; TRBD1 might be the D (6 bases). V lost 5 bases and J 4 bases, leaving 15 bases between the germline ends. CDR1 and CDR2 from the germline V gene are SGHTA and FQGNSA. The CDR3 consists of 14 residues. CDR3 coding DNA: TGTGCCAGCAGCGAACGCAGGGGCCCATACGAGCAGTACTTC. Protein: CASSERRGPYEQYF.

The chain uses TRBV4-1 and TRBJ1-2; TRBD1 agrees at 8 bases. The trim removed 1 base at V and 8 bases at J, leaving 9 bases unmatched. The CDR3 sequence is 15 residues long. The germline CDR1 and CDR2 sequences are MGHRA and YSYEKL. The CDR3 DNA sequence: TGCGCCAGCAGCCAAGGGGCGGACAGGGCCTGGGGCTACACCTTC. The encoded protein is CASSQGADRAWGYTF.

CDR3 coding DNA: TGCGCCAGCAGCTTGGGGATACGAGATGCTAGAGCGAACACCGGGGAGCTGTTTTTT. Protein: CASSLGIRDARANTGELFF. V usage is TRBV5-1 and J usage is TRBJ2-2; D is unresolved. Trimming pared 0 bases from V and 0 bases from J, leaving 18 bases between. CDR1 is SGHRS and CDR2 is YFSETQ in the germline V gene. The CDR3 is made up of 19 amino acids. Complete variable domain (other parts from reference TRBV5-1 and TRBJ2-2): KAGVTQTPRYLIKTRGQQVTLSCSPISGHRSVSWYQQTPGQGLQFLFEYFSETQRNKGNFPGRFSGRQFSNSRSEMNVSTLELGDSALYLCASSLGIRDARANTGELFFGEGSRLTVL.

The chain uses TRBV3-1 and TRBJ2-5; D is ambiguous. Germline V lookup: CDR1 LGHDT, CDR2 YNNKEL (reference sequence). V was pared by 3 bases and J by 5 bases, with 10 bases between. The CDR3 spans 13 residues. The CDR3 nucleotides are TGTGCCAGCAGCCAGGTCGACTTGGAGACCCAGTACTTC. This encodes CASSQVDLETQYF.

The rearrangement joins TRBV7-2 to TRBJ2-7, with TRBD1 matching 10 bases. The CDR3 has 15 amino acids. Germline CDR1 and CDR2: SGHTA and FQGNSA. The V and J ends lost 2 bases and 3 bases, in that order; junction bases with no gene match: 4. The CDR3 region is CASSLSTGGLYEQYF. For the CDR3, the DNA is TGTGCCAGCAGCTTATCGACAGGGGGCCTCTACGAGCAGTACTTC.